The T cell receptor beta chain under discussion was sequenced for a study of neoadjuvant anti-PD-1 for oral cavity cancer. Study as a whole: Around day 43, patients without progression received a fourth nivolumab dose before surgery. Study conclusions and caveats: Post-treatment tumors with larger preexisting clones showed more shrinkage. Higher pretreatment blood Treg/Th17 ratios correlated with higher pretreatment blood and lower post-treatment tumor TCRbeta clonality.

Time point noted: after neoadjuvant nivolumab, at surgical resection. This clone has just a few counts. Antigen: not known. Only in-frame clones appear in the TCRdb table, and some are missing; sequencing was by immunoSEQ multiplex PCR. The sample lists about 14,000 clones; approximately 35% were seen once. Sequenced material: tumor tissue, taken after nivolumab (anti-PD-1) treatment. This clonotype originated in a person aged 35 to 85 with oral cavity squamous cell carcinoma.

This chain's CDR3 is CASSRQGGKLFF. CDR3 DNA sequence: TGTGCCAGCAGTCGACAGGGCGGAAAACTGTTTTTT. This chain links TRBV6-5 with TRBJ1-4, with TRBD1 matching over 7 bases. Germline CDR1 is MNHEY and CDR2 is SVGAGI. The V gene end was trimmed by 5 bases and the J gene end by 10 bases; junction bases not matched to a gene: 4. This CDR3 contains 12 residues.